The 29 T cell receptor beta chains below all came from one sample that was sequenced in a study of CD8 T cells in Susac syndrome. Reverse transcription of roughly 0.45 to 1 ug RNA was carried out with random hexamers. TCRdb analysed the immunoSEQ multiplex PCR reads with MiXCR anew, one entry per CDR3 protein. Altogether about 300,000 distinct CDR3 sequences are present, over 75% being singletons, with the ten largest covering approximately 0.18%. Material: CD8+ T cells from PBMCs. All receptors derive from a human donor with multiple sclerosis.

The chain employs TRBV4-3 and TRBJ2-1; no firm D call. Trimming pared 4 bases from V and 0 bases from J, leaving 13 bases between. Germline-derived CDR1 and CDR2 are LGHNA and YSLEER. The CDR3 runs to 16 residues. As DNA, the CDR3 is TGCGCCAGCAGCCCCGGGCCCTTACTCTCCTACAATGAGCAGTTCTTC. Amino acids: CASSPGPLLSYNEQFF.

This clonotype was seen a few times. CDR3 sequence: CASSYRAGDDTQYF. DNA for the CDR3: TGTGCCAGCAGTTACCGAGCGGGAGACGATACGCAGTATTTT. The genes are TRBV6-6 and TRBJ2-3; 8 bases are a match to TRBD2. The CDR3 has 14 residues. Trimming took 2 bases from V and 6 from J; bases not matched to a gene: 4. Germline V gives CDR1 MNHNY, CDR2 SVGAGI (reference sequence).

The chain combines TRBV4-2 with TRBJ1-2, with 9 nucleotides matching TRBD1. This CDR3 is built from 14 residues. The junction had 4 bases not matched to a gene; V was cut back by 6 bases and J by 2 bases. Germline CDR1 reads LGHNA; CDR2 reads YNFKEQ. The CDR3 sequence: CASRPTGGNYGYTF. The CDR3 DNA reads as TGTGCCAGCAGGCCGACAGGGGGGAACTATGGCTACACCTTC.

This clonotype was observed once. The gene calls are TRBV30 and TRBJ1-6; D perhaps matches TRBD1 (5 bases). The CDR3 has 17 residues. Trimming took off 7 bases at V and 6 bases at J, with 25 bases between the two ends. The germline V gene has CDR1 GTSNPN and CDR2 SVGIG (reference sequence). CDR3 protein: CALNDGTPGGLNSPLHF. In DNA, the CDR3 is TGTGCCTTAAACGACGGGACCCCCGGAGGCCTTAATTCACCCCTCCACTTT. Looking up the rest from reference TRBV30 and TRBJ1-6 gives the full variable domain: SQTIHQWPATLVQPVGSPLSLECTVEGTSNPNLYWYRQAAGRGLQLLFYSVGIGQISSEVPQNLSASRPQDRQFILSSKKLLLSDSGFYLCALNDGTPGGLNSPLHFGNGTRLTVT.

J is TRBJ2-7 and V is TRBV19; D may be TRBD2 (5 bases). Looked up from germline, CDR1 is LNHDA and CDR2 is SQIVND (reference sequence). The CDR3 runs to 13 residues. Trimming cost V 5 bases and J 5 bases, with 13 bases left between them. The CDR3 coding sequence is TGTGCCAGTAGTGTCGGAAGAGGGAACGAGCAGTACTTC. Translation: CASSVGRGNEQYF.

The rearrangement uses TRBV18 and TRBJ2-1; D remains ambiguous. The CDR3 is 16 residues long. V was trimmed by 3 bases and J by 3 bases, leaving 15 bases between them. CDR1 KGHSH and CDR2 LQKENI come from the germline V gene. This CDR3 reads CASSPIFIPGYNEQFF. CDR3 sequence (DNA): TGTGCCAGCTCACCGATATTTATACCGGGCTACAATGAGCAGTTCTTC.

CDR3 in DNA: TGTGCCAGCACCGTAACCGGGACAGGGGATCCGATAGACTACACTGAAGCTTTCTTT. Translating gives CASTVTGTGDPIDYTEAFF. The V gene is TRBV12-3 or TRBV12-4, the J gene TRBJ1-1; 10 bases are a match to TRBD1. J gave up 3 bases and V 7 bases, and 20 bases lay outside the gene matches. This CDR3 region has 19 residues.

This CDR3 reads CASRSYGETGLDSNQPQHF. The CDR3, as DNA: TGTGCCAGCAGATCCTATGGGGAGACAGGGTTAGATAGCAATCAGCCCCAGCATTTT. V usage is TRBV27 and J usage is TRBJ1-5, with 7 bases lining up with TRBD1. CDR3 length: 19 residues. Per germline, CDR1 MNHEY and CDR2 SMNVEV (reference sequence). J was trimmed by 0 bases and V by 6 bases; bases with no gene match: 17.

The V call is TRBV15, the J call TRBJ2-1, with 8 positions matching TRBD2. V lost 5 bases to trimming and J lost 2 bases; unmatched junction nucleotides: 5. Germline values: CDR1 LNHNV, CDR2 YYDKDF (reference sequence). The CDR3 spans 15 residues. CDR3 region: CATSLRGDTYNEQFF. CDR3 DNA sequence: TGTGCCACCAGCCTGCGGGGGGACACCTACAATGAGCAGTTCTTC.

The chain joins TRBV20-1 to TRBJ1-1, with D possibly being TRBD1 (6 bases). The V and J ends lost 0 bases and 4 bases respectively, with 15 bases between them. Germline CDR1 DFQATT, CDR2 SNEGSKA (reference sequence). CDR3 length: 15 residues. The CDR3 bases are TGCAGTGCTAGAGATCTTGGGGGCGTGGGCACTGAAGCTTTCTTT. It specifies CSARDLGGVGTEAFF.

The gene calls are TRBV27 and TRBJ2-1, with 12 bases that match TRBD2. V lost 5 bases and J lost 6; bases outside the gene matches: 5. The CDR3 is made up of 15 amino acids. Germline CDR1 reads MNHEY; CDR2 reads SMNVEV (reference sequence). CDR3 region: CASSPGLAGPNEQFF. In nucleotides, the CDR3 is TGTGCCAGCAGTCCGGGACTAGCGGGCCCCAATGAGCAGTTCTTC.

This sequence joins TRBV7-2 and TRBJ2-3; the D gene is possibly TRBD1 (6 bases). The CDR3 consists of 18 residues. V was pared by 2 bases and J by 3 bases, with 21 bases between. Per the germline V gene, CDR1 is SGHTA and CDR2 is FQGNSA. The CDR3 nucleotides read TGTGCCAGCAGCTTAAAAGAGGTCAAGTTAAGGGGGACAGATACGCAGTATTTT. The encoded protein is CASSLKEVKLRGTDTQYF. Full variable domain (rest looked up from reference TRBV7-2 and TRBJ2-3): GAGVSQSPSNKVTEKGKDVELRCDPISGHTALYWYRQSLGQGLEFLIYFQGNSAPDKSGLPSDRFSAERTGGSVSTLTIQRTQQEDSAVYLCASSLKEVKLRGTDTQYFGPGTRLTVL.

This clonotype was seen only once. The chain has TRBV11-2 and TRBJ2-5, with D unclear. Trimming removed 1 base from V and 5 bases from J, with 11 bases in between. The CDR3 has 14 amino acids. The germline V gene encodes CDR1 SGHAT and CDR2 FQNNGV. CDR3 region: CASSLGFVPETQYF. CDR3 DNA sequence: TGTGCCAGCAGCTTAGGATTCGTCCCCGAGACCCAGTACTTC.

The CDR3 loop reads CASSQSFRGGGETQYF. As DNA, the CDR3 is TGCGCCAGCAGTCAATCTTTCCGCGGGGGCGGAGAGACCCAGTACTTC. The chain recombines TRBV23-1 with TRBJ2-5, with TRBD2 as a possible D gene (7 bases). TRBV23-1 is an ORF; its function is uncertain. The CDR3 has 16 residues. The V and J ends lost 0 bases and 4 bases respectively, with 15 bases between them.

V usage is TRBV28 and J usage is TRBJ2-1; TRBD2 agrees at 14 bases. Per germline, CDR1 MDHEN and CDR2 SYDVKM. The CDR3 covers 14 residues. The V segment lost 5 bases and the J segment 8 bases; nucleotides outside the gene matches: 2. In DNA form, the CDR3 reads TGTGCCAGCAGTGGGACTAGCGGGAGAGATGAGCAGTTCTTC. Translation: CASSGTSGRDEQFF.

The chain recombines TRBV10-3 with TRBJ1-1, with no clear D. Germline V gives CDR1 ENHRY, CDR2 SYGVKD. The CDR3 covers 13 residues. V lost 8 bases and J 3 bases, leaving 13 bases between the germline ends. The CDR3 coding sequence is TGTGCCATCCGGCGCCCTGGGGACACTGAAGCTTTCTTT. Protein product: CAIRRPGDTEAFF.

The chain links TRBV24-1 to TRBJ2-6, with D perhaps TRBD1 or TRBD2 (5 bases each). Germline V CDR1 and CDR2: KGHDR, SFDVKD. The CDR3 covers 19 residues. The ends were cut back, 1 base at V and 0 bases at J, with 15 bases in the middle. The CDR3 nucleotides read TGTGCCACCAGTGATTTAGCGGACACACACAGCTCTGGGGCCAACGTCCTGACTTTC. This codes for CATSDLADTHSSGANVLTF.

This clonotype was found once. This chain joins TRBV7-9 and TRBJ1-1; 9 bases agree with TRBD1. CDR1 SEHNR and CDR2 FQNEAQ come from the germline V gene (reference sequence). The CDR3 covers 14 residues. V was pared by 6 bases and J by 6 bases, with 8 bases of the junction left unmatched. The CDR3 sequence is CASRPTGGSPEAFF. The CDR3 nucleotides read TGTGCCAGCAGACCGACAGGGGGTAGTCCTGAAGCTTTCTTT. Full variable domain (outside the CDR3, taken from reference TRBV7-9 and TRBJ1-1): DTGVSQNPRHKITKRGQNVTFRCDPISEHNRLYWYRQTLGQGPEFLTYFQNEAQLEKSRLLSDRFSAERPKGSFSTLEIQRTEQGDSAMYLCASRPTGGSPEAFFGQGTRLTVV.

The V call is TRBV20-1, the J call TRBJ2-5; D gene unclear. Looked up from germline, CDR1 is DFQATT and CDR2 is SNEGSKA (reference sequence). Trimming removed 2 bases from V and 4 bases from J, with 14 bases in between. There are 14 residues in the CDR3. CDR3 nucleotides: TGCAGTGCTAGATATGGATTGGGTGTAGAGACCCAGTACTTC. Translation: CSARYGLGVETQYF.

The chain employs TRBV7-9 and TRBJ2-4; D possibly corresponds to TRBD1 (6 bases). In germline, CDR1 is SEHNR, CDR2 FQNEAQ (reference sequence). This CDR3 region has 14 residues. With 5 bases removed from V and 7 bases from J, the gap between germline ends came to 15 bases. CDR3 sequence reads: CASSPGAGDNIQYF. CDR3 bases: TGTGCCAGCAGCCCCGGAGCAGGGGACAACATTCAGTACTTC.

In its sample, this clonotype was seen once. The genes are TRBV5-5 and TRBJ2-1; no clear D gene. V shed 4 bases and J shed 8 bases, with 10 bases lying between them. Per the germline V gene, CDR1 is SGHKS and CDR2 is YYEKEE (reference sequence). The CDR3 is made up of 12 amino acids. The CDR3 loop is CASSLLGYEQFF. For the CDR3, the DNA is TGTGCCAGCAGCCTTCTGGGCTATGAGCAGTTCTTC.

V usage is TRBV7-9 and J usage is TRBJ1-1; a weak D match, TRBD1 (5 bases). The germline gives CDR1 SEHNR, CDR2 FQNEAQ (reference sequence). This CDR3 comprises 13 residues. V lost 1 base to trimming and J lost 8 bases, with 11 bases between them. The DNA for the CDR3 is TGTGCCAGCAGCTTAGGGGGCGGGGAGGAAGCTTTCTTT. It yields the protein CASSLGGGEEAFF.

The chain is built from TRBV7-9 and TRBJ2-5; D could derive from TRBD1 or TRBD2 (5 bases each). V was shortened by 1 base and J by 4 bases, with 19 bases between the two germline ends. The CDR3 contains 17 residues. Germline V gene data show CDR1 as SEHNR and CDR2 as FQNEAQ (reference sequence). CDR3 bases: TGTGCCAGCAGCTTAGGCCCGGGGCAGGGCAGTGGAGAGACCCAGTACTTC. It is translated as CASSLGPGQGSGETQYF.

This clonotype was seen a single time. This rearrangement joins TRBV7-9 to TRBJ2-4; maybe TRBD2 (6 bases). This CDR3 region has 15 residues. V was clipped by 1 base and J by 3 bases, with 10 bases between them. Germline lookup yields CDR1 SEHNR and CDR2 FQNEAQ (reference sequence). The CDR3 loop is CASSLVGGVKNIQYF. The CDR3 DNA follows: TGTGCCAGCAGCTTAGTTGGAGGGGTCAAAAACATTCAGTACTTC.

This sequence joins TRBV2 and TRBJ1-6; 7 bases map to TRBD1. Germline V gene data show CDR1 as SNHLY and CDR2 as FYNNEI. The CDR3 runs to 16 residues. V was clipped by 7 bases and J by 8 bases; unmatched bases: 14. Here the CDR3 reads CASTGGETGKDSPLHF. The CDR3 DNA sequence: TGTGCCAGCACCGGAGGGGAGACAGGGAAGGATTCACCCCTCCACTTT.

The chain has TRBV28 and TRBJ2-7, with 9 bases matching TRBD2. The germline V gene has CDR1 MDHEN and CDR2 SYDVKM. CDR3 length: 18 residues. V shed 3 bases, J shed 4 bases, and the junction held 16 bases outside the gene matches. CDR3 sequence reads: CASSFRDIETSGSYEQYF. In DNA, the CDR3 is TGTGCCAGCAGTTTCAGAGACATTGAGACTAGCGGCTCTTACGAGCAGTACTTC.

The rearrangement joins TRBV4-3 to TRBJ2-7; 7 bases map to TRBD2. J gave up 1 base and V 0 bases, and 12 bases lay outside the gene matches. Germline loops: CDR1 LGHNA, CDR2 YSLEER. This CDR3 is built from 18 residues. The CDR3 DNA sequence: TGCGCCAGCAGCCAAGAGGTCCCCGGTGTAGCGGGTTCCTACGAGCAGTACTTC. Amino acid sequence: CASSQEVPGVAGSYEQYF.

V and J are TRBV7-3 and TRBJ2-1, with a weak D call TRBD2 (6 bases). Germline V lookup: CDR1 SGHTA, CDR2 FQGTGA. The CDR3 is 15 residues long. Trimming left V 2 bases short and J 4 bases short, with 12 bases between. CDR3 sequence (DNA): TGTGCCAGCAGCTTAGGGACTGGGGTTTACAATGAGCAGTTCTTC. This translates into CASSLGTGVYNEQFF.

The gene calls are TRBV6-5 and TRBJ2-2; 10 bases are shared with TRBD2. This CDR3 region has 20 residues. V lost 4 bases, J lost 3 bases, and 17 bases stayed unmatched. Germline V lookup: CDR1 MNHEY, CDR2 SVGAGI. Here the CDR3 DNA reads TGTGCCAGCAGTTTCCCCCCGCCACAGCTAGCGGGAGTGGACACCGGGGAGCTGTTTTTT. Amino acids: CASSFPPPQLAGVDTGELFF.